The clone carrying this T cell receptor (beta chain) turned up a few times. What it binds is not known. A much larger clone differs by one base, so this may be a read error. They isolated at least 6.5 million PBMCs from each sample. The data stem from a study of blood T cells in healthy people across ages. General study findings and limits: Fewer expanded clones and more diversity marked long-lived versus aged donors.

Germline lookup yields CDR1 DFQATT and CDR2 SNEGSKA (reference sequence). There are 14 residues in the CDR3. Through a sample-barcoded 5' primer and a J-beta primer mix, a second PCR was run for roughly 6 to 12 cycles. TCRdb used MiXCR to reprocess the 5' RACE reads, holding one entry per CDR3 protein. The sample lists approximately 700,000 distinct CDR3 sequences; about 30% were seen once. This TCR derives from a woman at least 80 years old in good health. The V gene is TRBV20-1, the J gene TRBJ2-1; D is unresolved. The DNA end is more similar to TRBJ2-7, so the J call may be wrong. Sequences were obtained from blood. DNA for the CDR3: TGCAGTGCTAGAGAGGGTCCGGTAAACAATGAGCAGTACTTC. Translated, it gives CSAREGPVNNEQYF.